This is a list of T cell receptor beta chains from one sample in a study of blood T cells in healthy people across ages. TCRdb processed the 5' RACE reads anew with MiXCR; each CDR3 protein has one entry. The sample records under 1,000,000 distinct CDR3 sequences, around 36% being singletons. Sequencing was performed on blood. The receptor source for this set is a man aged 18 to 35 in good health. CDR3s include the opening cysteine and the closing phenylalanine or tryptophan. Fields, in order: D gene, J gene, clone size, V gene, CDR3 DNA, CDR3 protein. D genes are given only for firm matches. Rows give clone size only sometimes, using once, few, many, or a class for an expanded clone.

- | TRBJ2-3 | - | TRBV20-1 | TGCAGTGCGTCGGGACGGAGCACGGATACGCAGTATTTT | CSASGRSTDTQYF
TRBD2 | TRBJ2-3 | many | TRBV7-3 | TGTGCCAGCAGCAGGACTAGCTTCTCGGATACGCAGTATTTT | CASSRTSFSDTQYF
- | TRBJ2-3 | many | TRBV6-5 | TGTGCCAGCACCCATCCACCGGATACGCAGTATTTT | CASTHPPDTQYF
- | TRBJ2-3 | - | TRBV5-1 | TGCACCAGCAGCCCAACTATCACAGATACGCAGTATTTT | CTSSPTITDTQYF
TRBD1 | TRBJ1-3 | - | TRBV28 | TGTGCCAGCAGTTTAGAACAGGGGGTTTCGTCTGGAAACACCATATATTTT | CASSLEQGVSSGNTIYF
- | TRBJ2-1 | few | TRBV5-1 | TGCGCCAGCAGCTTGGGGATGAGGGACAACAATGAGCAGTTCTTC | CASSLGMRDNNEQFF
TRBD1 | TRBJ1-4 | few | TRBV4-3 | TGCGCCAGCAGCGGGGGACAGTTTGAAAAACTGTTTTTT | CASSGGQFEKLFF
TRBD1 | TRBJ1-2 | many | TRBV12-3/TRBV12-4 | TGTGCCAGCAGTCCCGGACAGGGGCCCTCCCTTTATGGCTACACCTTC | CASSPGQGPSLYGYTF
TRBD1 | TRBJ2-1 | - | TRBV5-6 | TGTGCCAGCAGGAGACAGGGTTCCTACAATGAGCAGTTCTTC | CASRRQGSYNEQFF
- | TRBJ2-1 | few | TRBV25-1 | TGTGCCAGCAGTCCTGGTGGAAGGAGTTCCTACAATGAGCAGTTCTTC | CASSPGGRSSYNEQFF
- | TRBJ2-5 | few | TRBV5-5 | TGTGCCAGCGGTGAAGGGGCCCAGTACTTC | CASGEGAQYF
TRBD2 | TRBJ2-7 | - | TRBV25-1 | TGTGCCACCACTAGCGGGATCTCCTACGAGCAGTACTTC | CATTSGISYEQYF
- | TRBJ2-3 | - | TRBV19 | TGTGCCAGTACCTCTGGGGGCGGCGGGCCAGATACGCAGTATTTT | CASTSGGGGPDTQYF
- | TRBJ2-7 | - | TRBV29-1 | TGCAGCGTAGTAATGTTTTCCTACAATGAGCAGTACTTC | CSVVMFSYNEQYF
TRBD2 | TRBJ2-7 | few | TRBV2 | TGTGCCAGCAGTTCCCCGACTAGCGGGGGAGGCAATGAGCAGTACTTC | CASSSPTSGGGNEQYF